This T cell receptor beta chain was retrieved from a study of T cell responses to AZD1222 COVID-19 vaccine. Clones were sequenced by immunoSEQ multiplex PCR, and TCRdb holds only the in-frame ones, with some missing. The table lists more than 150,000 clones, about 94% of them singletons, with 9.2% in the top ten. The TCR was taken from an adult in good health. The sequences come from peripheral blood, collected on day 0 of AZD1222 vaccination.

CDR3 nucleotide sequence: TGTGCCAGCAGCTTGTCCAGGGTCCACTCCTACGAGCAGTACTTC. It translates to CASSLSRVHSYEQYF. This chain uses TRBV12-1 with TRBJ2-7; the table's D gene call, TRBD1, was not cross checked with the DNA. TRBV12-1 represents a pseudogene. This CDR3 region has 15 residues.